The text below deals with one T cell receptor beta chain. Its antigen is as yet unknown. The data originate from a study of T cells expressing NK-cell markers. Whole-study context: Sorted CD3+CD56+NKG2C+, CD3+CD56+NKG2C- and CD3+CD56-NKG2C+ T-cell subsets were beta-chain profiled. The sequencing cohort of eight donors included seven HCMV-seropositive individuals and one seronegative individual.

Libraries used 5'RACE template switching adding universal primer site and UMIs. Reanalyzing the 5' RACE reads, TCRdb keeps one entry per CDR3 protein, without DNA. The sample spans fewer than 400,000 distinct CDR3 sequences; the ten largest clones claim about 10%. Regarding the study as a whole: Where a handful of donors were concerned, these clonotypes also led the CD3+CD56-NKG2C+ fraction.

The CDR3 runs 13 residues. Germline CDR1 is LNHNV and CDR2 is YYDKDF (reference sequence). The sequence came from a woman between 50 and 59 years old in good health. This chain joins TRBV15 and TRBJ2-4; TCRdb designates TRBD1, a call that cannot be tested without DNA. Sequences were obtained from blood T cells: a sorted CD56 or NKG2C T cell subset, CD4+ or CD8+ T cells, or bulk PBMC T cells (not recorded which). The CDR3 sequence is CATRDGGRGIQYF.